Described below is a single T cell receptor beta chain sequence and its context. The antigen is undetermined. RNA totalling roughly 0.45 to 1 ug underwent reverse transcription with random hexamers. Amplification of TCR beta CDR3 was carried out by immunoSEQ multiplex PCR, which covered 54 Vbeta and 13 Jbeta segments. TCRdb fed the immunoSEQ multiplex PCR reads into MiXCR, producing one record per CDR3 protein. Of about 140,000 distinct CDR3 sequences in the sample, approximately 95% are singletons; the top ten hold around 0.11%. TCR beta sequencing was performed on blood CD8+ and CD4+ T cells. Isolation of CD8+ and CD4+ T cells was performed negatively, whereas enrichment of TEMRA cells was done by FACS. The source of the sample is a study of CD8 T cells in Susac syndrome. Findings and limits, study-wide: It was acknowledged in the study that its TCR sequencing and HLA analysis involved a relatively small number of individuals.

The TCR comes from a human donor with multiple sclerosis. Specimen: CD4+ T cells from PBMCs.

CDR3 loop: CASSSVMRTQYF. CDR3 DNA sequence: TGTGCCAGCAGTTCTGTTATGCGTACGCAGTATTTT. V is TRBV28 and J is TRBJ2-3; D is undetermined. The ends were cut back, 4 bases at V and 8 bases at J, with 10 bases in the middle. Per germline, CDR1 MDHEN and CDR2 SYDVKM. CDR3 size: 12 residues.